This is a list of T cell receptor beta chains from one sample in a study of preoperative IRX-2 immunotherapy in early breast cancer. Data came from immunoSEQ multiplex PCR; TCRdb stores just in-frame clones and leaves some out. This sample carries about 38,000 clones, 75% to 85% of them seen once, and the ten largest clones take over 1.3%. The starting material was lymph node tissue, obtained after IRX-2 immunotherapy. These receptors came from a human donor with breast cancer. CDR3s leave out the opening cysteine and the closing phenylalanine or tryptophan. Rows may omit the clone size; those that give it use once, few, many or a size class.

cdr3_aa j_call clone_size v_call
ASRSRGLGTEAF TRBJ1-1 few TRBV19
ASSWNADMNTEAF TRBJ1-1 - TRBV14
ASSSASGNTIY TRBJ1-3 - TRBV7-4
ASIMGTGAYEQY TRBJ2-7 once TRBV28
ASSYRDRGEQY TRBJ2-7 - TRBV6-8
ASSRGGQGFQETQY TRBJ2-5 - TRBV11-3
ASSPGRPVYEQY TRBJ2-7 - TRBV6-8
ASSPSPSSGQPQH TRBJ1-5 - TRBV6-8
ASSLKSRNTGELF TRBJ2-2 - TRBV11-3
ASSYGTRIRGEQF TRBJ2-1 - TRBV6-8
ASQQIDSSNQPQH TRBJ1-5 - TRBV6-8
ASSYGPRNYGYT TRBJ1-2 - TRBV6-8
ASSGTDNQPQH TRBJ1-5 - TRBV19
ASSPTGVRIQY TRBJ2-4 few TRBV19
AWSDWGSYGYT TRBJ1-2 - TRBV30
ASSLERNRGYT TRBJ1-2 - TRBV28
ASSLRQGIFPLH TRBJ1-6 once TRBV28
ASTQKGPGSDTQY TRBJ2-3 - TRBV28
ASLGRDNSPLH TRBJ1-6 - TRBV6-8
ASSVGGAGLGIGYT TRBJ1-2 - TRBV11-3
ASSSGVGYYEQY TRBJ2-7 - TRBV11-3
ASSPLRGAGEKLF TRBJ1-4 - TRBV18
ASSSSSGGSYNEQF TRBJ2-1 - TRBV11-3
ASRLTGGSSPLH TRBJ1-6 - TRBV11-3
ASSYPLGTVRNTEAF TRBJ1-1 - TRBV6-8
ASSPAGSNEQY TRBJ2-7 - TRBV18
ASSPLGRAYEQY TRBJ2-7 - TRBV18
ASSTTLQGLNEKLF TRBJ1-4 - TRBV11-3
ASRGRPTTYEQY TRBJ2-7 - TRBV28
ASSSLAQGTGELF TRBJ2-2 - TRBV6-8